These 4 T cell receptor beta chains share one sample of origin, sequenced in a study of T cells after yellow fever vaccination. TCRdb re-analysed the 5' RACE reads in MiXCR, keeping a single row per CDR3 protein. The table lists roughly 330,000 distinct CDR3 sequences, roughly 4% of them singletons. The specimen was PBMCs, collected 5 days after the yellow fever booster vaccination. The receptor source for this set is a man between 18 and 29 years old who received the YFV17D yellow fever vaccine.

There are a few counts of this clonotype. The chain couples TRBV5-1 to TRBJ1-1; D gene unclear. Trimming took off 0 bases at V and 5 bases at J, with 8 bases between the two ends. The CDR3 runs to 13 residues. Germline CDR1 reads SGHRS; CDR2 reads YFSETQ. This CDR3 is CASSLDFSTEAFF. CDR3 sequence (DNA): TGCGCCAGCAGCTTGGATTTCTCAACTGAAGCTTTCTTT.

This clonotype was observed a handful of times. The rearrangement joins TRBV7-9 to TRBJ1-1; TRBD1 matches 9 bases. Trimming removed 2 bases from V and 3 bases from J; junction bases left unmatched: 4. The CDR3 consists of 15 residues. Looked up from germline, CDR1 is SEHNR and CDR2 is FQNEAQ (reference sequence). In DNA, the CDR3 is TGTGCCAGCAGCTTACTCACAGGGGGCCACACTGAAGCTTTCTTT. The encoded protein is CASSLLTGGHTEAFF.

This clonotype was recorded many times. This sequence joins TRBV12-3 or TRBV12-4 and TRBJ2-6; 10 nucleotides align to TRBD1. V shed 4 bases and J 12 bases; nucleotides not matched to a gene: 0. The CDR3 is 12 amino acids. The DNA for the CDR3 is TGTGCCAGCAGTTGGACAGGGGGCGTCCTGACTTTC. Translated, it gives CASSWTGGVLTF.

This clonotype was observed a handful of times. The gene calls are TRBV6-2 or TRBV6-3 and TRBJ2-1, with 7 bases identical to TRBD2. There are 17 residues in the CDR3. Germline V lookup: CDR1 MNHEY, CDR2 SVGEGT. The trim removed 4 bases at V and 7 bases at J, leaving 16 bases unmatched. CDR3 in amino acids: CASSWRLLAPMRNEQFF. The CDR3 nucleotides read TGTGCCAGCAGTTGGCGGCTACTAGCGCCGATGAGGAATGAGCAGTTCTTC.